The clone carrying this T cell receptor (beta chain) was observed many times. These data belong to a study of prognosis after radiotherapy for stage I lung cancer. Study information: Fourteen patients had newly diagnosed primary stage I lung tumors, and five had oligometastatic NSCLC after surgical resection of the primary tumor.

None of the patients had undergone chemotherapy or radiotherapy beforehand or had any other malignancy, and each showed node-negative status on CT and PET/CT. Investigators drew approximately 5.8 milliliters of peripheral blood at each of two time points. The CDR3 is 12 residues long. Germline CDR1 SNHLY, CDR2 FYNNEI. V lost 7 bases to trimming and J lost 7 bases, with 11 bases between them. The authors amplified TCR beta CDR3 from genomic DNA using two-round multiplex PCR. First-round PCR amplification was performed with primers specific to each TRBV and TRBJ gene. TCRdb reprocessed the multiplex PCR reads with MiXCR, giving one entry per CDR3 protein. The sample has approximately 13,000 distinct CDR3 sequences; approximately 33% are singletons.

The sequenced sample was PBMCs, obtained before or after stereotactic body radiation therapy (not recorded which). The chain is built from TRBV2 and TRBJ1-5; unclear D gene. The sequence was obtained from a donor of 50 years or more with non-small cell lung cancer. CDR3 nucleotides: TGTGCCAGCACCCTCGGAGGCCAGCCCCAGCATTTT. It codes for CASTLGGQPQHF.